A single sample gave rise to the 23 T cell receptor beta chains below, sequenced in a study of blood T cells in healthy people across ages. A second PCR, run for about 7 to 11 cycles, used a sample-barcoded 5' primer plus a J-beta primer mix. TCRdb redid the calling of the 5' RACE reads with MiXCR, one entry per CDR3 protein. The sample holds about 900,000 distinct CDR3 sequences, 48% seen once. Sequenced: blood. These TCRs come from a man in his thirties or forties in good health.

As DNA, the CDR3 is TGTCGGAACACTGAAGCTTTCTTT. Encoded protein: CRNTEAFF. This sequence joins TRBV27 and TRBJ1-1; D unclear. Germline V gene sequence: CDR1 MNHEY, CDR2 SMNVEV (reference sequence). The CDR3 is 8 amino acids.

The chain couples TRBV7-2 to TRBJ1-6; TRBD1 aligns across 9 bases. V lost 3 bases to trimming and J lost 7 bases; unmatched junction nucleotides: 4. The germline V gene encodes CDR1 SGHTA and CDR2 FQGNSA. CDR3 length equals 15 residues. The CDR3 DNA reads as TGTGCCAGCAGCTTTTTGGACAGGGGAAATTCACCCCTCCACTTT. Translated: CASSFLDRGNSPLHF.

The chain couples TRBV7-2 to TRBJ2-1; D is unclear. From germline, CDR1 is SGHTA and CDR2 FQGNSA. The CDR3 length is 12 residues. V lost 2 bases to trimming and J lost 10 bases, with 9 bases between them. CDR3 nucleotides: TGTGCCAGCAGCTTACGGTGGCGGGAGCAGTTCTTC. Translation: CASSLRWREQFF.

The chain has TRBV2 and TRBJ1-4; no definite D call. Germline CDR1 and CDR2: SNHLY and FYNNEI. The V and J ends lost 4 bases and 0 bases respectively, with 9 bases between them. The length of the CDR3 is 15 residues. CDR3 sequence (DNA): TGTGCCAGCAGTGGCCCAACTACAACTAATGAAAAACTGTTTTTT. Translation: CASSGPTTTNEKLFF.

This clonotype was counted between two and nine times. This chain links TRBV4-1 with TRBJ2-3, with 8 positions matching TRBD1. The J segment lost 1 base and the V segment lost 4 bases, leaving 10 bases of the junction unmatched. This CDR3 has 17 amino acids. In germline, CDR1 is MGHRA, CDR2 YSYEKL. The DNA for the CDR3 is TGCGCCAGCAGCCTCAAAGCCGGGACAGGTGGCACAGATACGCAGTATTTT. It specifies CASSLKAGTGGTDTQYF.

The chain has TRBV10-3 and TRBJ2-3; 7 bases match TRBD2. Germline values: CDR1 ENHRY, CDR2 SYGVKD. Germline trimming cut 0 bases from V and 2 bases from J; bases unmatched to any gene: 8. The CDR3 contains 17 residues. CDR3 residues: CAISESGGYGHTDTQYF. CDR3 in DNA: TGTGCCATCAGTGAGTCGGGGGGGTATGGGCACACAGATACGCAGTATTTT.

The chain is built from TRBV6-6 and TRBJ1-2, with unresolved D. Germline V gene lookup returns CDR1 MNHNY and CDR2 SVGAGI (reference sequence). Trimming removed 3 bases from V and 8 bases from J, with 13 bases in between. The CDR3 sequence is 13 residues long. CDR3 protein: CASSYSEGDGYTF. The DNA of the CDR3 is TGTGCCAGCAGTTATAGTGAGGGAGACGGCTACACCTTC.

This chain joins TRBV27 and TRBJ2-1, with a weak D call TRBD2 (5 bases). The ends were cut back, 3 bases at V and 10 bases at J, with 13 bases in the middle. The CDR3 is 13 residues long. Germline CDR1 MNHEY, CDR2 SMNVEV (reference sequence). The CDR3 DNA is TGTGCCAGCAGTTTTAGGACTTCCAGCGAGCAGTTCTTC. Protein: CASSFRTSSEQFF.

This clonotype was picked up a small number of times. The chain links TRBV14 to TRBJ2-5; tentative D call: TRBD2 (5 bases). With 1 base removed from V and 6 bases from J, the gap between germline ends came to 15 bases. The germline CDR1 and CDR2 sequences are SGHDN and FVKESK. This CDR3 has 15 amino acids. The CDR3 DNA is TGTGCCAGCAGCCAAGGTCGAATTCTCGGGAAGACCCAGTACTTC. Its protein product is CASSQGRILGKTQYF.

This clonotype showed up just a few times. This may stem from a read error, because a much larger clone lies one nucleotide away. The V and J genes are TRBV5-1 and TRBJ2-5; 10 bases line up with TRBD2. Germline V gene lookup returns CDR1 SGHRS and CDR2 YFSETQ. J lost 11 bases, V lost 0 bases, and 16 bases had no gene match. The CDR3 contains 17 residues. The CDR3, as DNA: TGCGCCAGCAGCTTGGTGTCTAGCGGGGGCCTTGACAATGAGCAGTACTTC. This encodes CASSLVSSGGLDNEQYF.

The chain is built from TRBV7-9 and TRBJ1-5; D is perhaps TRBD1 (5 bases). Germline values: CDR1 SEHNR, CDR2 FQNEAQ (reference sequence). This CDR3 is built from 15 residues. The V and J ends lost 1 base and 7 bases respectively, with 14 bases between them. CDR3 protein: CASSLGRGERQPQHF. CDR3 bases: TGTGCCAGCAGCTTAGGGCGGGGGGAGCGACAGCCCCAGCATTTT.

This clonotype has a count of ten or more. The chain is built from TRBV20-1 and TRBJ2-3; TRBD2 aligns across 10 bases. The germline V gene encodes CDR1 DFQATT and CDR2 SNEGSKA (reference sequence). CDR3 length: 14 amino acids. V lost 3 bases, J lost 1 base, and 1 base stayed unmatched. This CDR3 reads CSASLAGGTDTQYF. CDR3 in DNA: TGCAGTGCTAGTCTAGCGGGGGGCACAGATACGCAGTATTTT.

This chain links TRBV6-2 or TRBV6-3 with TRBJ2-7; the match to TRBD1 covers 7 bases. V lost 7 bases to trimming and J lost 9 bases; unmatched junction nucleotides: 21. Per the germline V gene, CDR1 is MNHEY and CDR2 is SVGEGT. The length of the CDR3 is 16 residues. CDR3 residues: CASIPGTGQSYGGQYF. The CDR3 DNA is TGTGCCAGCATTCCCGGAACGGGACAGTCTTATGGGGGGCAGTACTTC.

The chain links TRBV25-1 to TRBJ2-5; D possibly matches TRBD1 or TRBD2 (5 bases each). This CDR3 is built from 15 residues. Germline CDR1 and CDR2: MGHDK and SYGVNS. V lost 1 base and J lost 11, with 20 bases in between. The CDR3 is CASSEFGMKRDGQYF. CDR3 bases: TGTGCCAGCAGTGAATTCGGGATGAAGAGGGACGGGCAGTACTTC.

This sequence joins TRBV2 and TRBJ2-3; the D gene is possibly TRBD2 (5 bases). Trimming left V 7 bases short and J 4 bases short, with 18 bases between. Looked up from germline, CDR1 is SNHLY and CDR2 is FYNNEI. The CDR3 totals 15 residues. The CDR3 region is CASTRETISADTQYF. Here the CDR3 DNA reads TGTGCCAGCACTCGGGAAACGATAAGTGCAGATACGCAGTATTTT.

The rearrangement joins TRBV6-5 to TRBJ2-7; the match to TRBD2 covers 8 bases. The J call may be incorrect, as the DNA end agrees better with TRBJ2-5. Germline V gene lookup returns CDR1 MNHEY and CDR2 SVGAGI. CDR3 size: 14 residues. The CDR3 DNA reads TGTGCCAGCAGTTACGCGGGGGGCATAGAGACCCAGTACTTC. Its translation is CASSYAGGIETQYF.

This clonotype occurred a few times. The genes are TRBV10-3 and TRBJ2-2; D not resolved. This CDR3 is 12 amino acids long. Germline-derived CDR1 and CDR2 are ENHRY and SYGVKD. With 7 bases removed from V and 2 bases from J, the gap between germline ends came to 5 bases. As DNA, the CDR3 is TGTGCCATCACCGCTAACACCGGGGAGCTGTTTTTT. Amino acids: CAITANTGELFF.

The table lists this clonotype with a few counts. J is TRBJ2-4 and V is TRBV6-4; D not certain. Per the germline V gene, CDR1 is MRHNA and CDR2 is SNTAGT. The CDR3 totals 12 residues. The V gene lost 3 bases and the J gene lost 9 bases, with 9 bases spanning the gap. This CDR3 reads CASSEGNGIQYF. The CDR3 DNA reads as TGTGCCAGCAGTGAAGGGAACGGCATTCAGTACTTC.

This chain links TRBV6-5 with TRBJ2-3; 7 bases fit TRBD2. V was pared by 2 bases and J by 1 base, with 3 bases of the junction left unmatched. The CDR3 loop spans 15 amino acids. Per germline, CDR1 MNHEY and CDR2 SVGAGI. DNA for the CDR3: TGTGCCAGCAGTTACCAGCGGGGACGCACAGATACGCAGTATTTT. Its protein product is CASSYQRGRTDTQYF.

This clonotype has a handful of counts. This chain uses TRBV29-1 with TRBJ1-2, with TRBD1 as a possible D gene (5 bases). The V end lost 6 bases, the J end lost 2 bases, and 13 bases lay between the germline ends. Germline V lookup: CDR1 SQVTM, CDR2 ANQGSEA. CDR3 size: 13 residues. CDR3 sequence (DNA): TGCAGCGTGGAGGACACTATGAACTATGGCTACACCTTC. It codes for CSVEDTMNYGYTF.

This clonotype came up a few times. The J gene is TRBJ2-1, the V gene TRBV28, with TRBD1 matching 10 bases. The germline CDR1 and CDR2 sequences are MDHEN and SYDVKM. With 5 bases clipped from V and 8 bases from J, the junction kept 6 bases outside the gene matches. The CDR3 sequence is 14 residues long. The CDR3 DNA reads TGTGCCAGCAGTCCCCGGACAGGGGGACATGAGCAGTTCTTC. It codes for CASSPRTGGHEQFF.

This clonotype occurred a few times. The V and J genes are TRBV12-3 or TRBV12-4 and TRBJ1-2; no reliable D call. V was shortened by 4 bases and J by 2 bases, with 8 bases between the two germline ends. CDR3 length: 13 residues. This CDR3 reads CASSYAENYGYTF. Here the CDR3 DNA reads TGTGCCAGCAGTTACGCGGAAAACTATGGCTACACCTTC.

CDR3 in DNA: TGTGCCAGCAGTTATACTGATCAACGCTACGAGCAGTACTTC. Protein sequence: CASSYTDQRYEQYF. The gene calls are TRBV28 and TRBJ2-4; D gene unclear. The better agreement between TRBJ2-7 and the DNA end casts doubt on the J call. The germline V gene encodes CDR1 MDHEN and CDR2 SYDVKM. The CDR3 contains 14 residues.